Following are 16 T cell receptor beta chains from one sample sequenced in a study of cytomegalovirus exposure and HLA in healthy donors. PCR involved 60 Vbeta and 13 Jbeta primers. Repertoires were generated with immunoSEQ multiplex PCR, while TCRdb's copy carries only in-frame clones and drops some. Of fewer than 70,000 clones in the sample, around 85% were seen once. Sequenced sample: PBMCs. The receptors were sampled from a man aged 35 to 55 in good health and CMV-seronegative.

The CDR3 protein is CASSSLTAPMGETQYF. The CDR3, as DNA: TGTGCCAGCAGTTCCCTGACAGCCCCAATGGGGGAGACCCAGTACTTC. The chain uses TRBV27 and TRBJ2-5; TRBD1 is a possible D gene (5 bases). This CDR3 comprises 16 residues. V shed 4 bases and J shed 5 bases, with 20 bases lying between them. The germline V gene encodes CDR1 MNHEY and CDR2 SMNVEV (reference sequence).

V usage is TRBV6-7 and J usage is TRBJ2-7; D is undetermined. TRBV6-7 is identified as an open reading frame with a role that is uncertain. Deletions cut 2 bases from V and 3 bases from J, with 2 bases between. The CDR3 totals 11 residues. The CDR3 sequence is CASSYHYEQYF. CDR3 DNA: TGTGCCAGCAGTTACCACTACGAGCAGTACTTC.

Here the CDR3 reads CASSHPGQSDTQYF. In nucleotides, the CDR3 is TGCGCCAGCAGCCACCCCGGACAGTCAGATACGCAGTATTTT. J is TRBJ2-3 and V is TRBV4-1; maybe TRBD1 (6 bases). This CDR3 region has 14 residues. Germline CDR1 is MGHRA and CDR2 is YSYEKL. V lost 3 bases, J lost 4 bases, and 11 bases lay in between.

J is TRBJ2-3 and V is TRBV2, with D tentatively TRBD2 (5 bases). V lost 6 bases and J lost 4, with 11 bases in between. Germline CDR1 is SNHLY and CDR2 is FYNNEI. The CDR3 loop spans 13 amino acids. The CDR3 nucleotides are TGTGCCAGCAGCGTTCAGAGGGCAGATACGCAGTATTTT. As protein: CASSVQRADTQYF.

V is TRBV2 and J is TRBJ2-7; TRBD1 matches 12 bases. Germline trimming cut 6 bases from V and 5 bases from J; bases unmatched to any gene: 8. Per the germline V gene, CDR1 is SNHLY and CDR2 is FYNNEI. The CDR3 has 15 amino acids. CDR3 coding DNA: TGTGCCAGCAGGGGGACAGGGGGCTTTTGGCACGAGCAGTACTTC. It translates to CASRGTGGFWHEQYF.

The chain is built from TRBV2 and TRBJ2-1, with 7 bases lining up with TRBD2. The CDR3 totals 16 residues. Germline V gene lookup returns CDR1 SNHLY and CDR2 FYNNEI. J was trimmed by 2 bases and V by 0 bases; bases with no gene match: 4. CDR3 amino acids: CASSEALAGAYNEQFF. In nucleotides, the CDR3 is TGTGCCAGCAGTGAAGCGCTGGCGGGGGCCTACAATGAGCAGTTCTTC.

This chain connects TRBV7-9 to TRBJ1-1; D uncertain. The V gene's germline CDR1 is SEHNR and CDR2 FQNEAQ (reference sequence). The V end was cut by 5 bases, the J end by 0 bases, with 10 bases between. The CDR3 contains 14 residues. In DNA, the CDR3 is TGTGCCAGCAGCCCGGGGAATTTGAACACTGAAGCTTTCTTT. Amino acid sequence: CASSPGNLNTEAFF.

The chain links TRBV30 to TRBJ1-3, with TRBD1 as a possible D gene (5 bases). The CDR3 runs to 14 residues. V lost 4 bases and J 0 bases, leaving 10 bases between the germline ends. Germline V gene data show CDR1 as GTSNPN and CDR2 as SVGIG (reference sequence). The CDR3 loop is CAWTGGGSGNTIYF. The CDR3 region has the DNA TGTGCCTGGACGGGGGGGGGCTCTGGAAACACCATATATTTT.

This clone was seen a single time. The DNA is omitted, as the CDR3 cannot be located on it reliably, and the CDR3 follows TCRdb's listing. The V and J genes are TRBV6-5 and TRBJ2-3; the table calls TRBD2, which could not be checked here. The germline V gene has CDR1 MNHEY and CDR2 SVGAGI. Including both end residues, the CDR3 is 16 amino acids long. CDR3 region: CASSSSGLAVTDTQYF.

The V call is TRBV11-3, the J call TRBJ1-1, with D unresolved. Germline V gene data show CDR1 as SGHNT and CDR2 as YENEEA. The CDR3 contains 14 residues. The V gene lost 3 bases and the J gene lost 1 base, with 9 bases spanning the gap. The CDR3 is CASSFTMSNTEAFF. Written as DNA, the CDR3 is TGTGCCAGCAGCTTTACTATGTCGAACACTGAAGCTTTCTTT.

The chain is built from TRBV28 and TRBJ1-4; D ambiguous. The CDR3 runs to 11 residues. V lost 3 bases, J lost 8 bases, and 4 bases lay in between. Germline CDR1 MDHEN, CDR2 SYDVKM. CDR3 protein: CASSFSEKLFF. CDR3 nucleotide sequence: TGTGCCAGCAGTTTCTCGGAAAAACTGTTTTTT.

This chain connects TRBV7-2 to TRBJ1-6, with D tentatively TRBD1 (6 bases). V lost 5 bases and J 8 bases, leaving 16 bases between the germline ends. The CDR3 contains 15 residues. CDR1 and CDR2 (germline): SGHTA, FQGNSA. CDR3 in DNA: TGTGCCAGCAGCACACTACAGGGTGGCTATTCACCCCTCCACTTT. It codes for CASSTLQGGYSPLHF.

CDR3 DNA sequence: TGCGCCAGCAGCTTGGGACTAGCGGGAGACTACGAGCAGTACTTC. Its translation: CASSLGLAGDYEQYF. The chain joins TRBV5-1 to TRBJ2-7, with TRBD2 identical over 12 bases. In germline, CDR1 is SGHRS, CDR2 YFSETQ. After removal of 0 bases from V and 3 bases from J, the junction contained 1 base not matched to a gene. The CDR3 is 15 amino acids. Drawing the rest from reference TRBV5-1 and TRBJ2-7, the complete variable domain is KAGVTQTPRYLIKTRGQQVTLSCSPISGHRSVSWYQQTPGQGLQFLFEYFSETQRNKGNFPGRFSGRQFSNSRSEMNVSTLELGDSALYLCASSLGLAGDYEQYFGPGTRLTVT.

The chain recombines TRBV7-2 with TRBJ2-1, with 11 positions matching TRBD2. The CDR3 is 17 amino acids. The ends lost 5 bases at V and 7 bases at J; junction bases unmatched: 13. Germline lookup yields CDR1 SGHTA and CDR2 FQGNSA. CDR3 DNA: TGTGCCAGCAGCCGGCTTAGAATAGCGGGGGGGCTGAATGAGCAGTTCTTC. Protein product: CASSRLRIAGGLNEQFF. Full variable domain (outside the CDR3, taken from reference TRBV7-2 and TRBJ2-1): GAGVSQSPSNKVTEKGKDVELRCDPISGHTALYWYRQSLGQGLEFLIYFQGNSAPDKSGLPSDRFSAERTGGSVSTLTIQRTQQEDSAVYLCASSRLRIAGGLNEQFFGPGTRLTVL.

The chain carries TRBV5-5 and TRBJ2-1, with 9 bases aligning to TRBD1. The junction had 7 bases not matched to a gene; V was cut back by 4 bases and J by 5 bases. Germline CDR1 SGHKS, CDR2 YYEKEE (reference sequence). The CDR3 runs to 15 residues. CDR3 in DNA: TGTGCCAGCAGCCCCACGGGACAGGGCAACAATGAGCAGTTCTTC. This encodes CASSPTGQGNNEQFF.

The chain employs TRBV14 and TRBJ2-7, with 8 bases that match TRBD1. The germline V gene has CDR1 SGHDN and CDR2 FVKESK. CDR3 length: 15 residues. V lost 5 bases, J lost 2 bases, and 8 bases stayed unmatched. The CDR3 DNA reads TGTGCCAGCAGCTTCGGACAGGGTGAAACCTACGAGCAGTACTTC. Its protein product is CASSFGQGETYEQYF.